This is a list of T cell receptor beta chains from one sample in a study of blood T cells in healthy people across ages. TCRdb ran MiXCR on the 5' RACE reads and lists one entry per CDR3 protein. The table lists 890,000 or so distinct CDR3 sequences, approximately 59% of them singletons. Input material: blood. All receptors come from a man aged 25 to 40 in good health. The CDR3 runs from the conserved cysteine through the conserved F or W. The D gene is left open where the match is weak. Clone size is stated in some rows and not others, as once, few, many or a class when expanded.

J gene: TRBJ2-7; D gene: .; V gene: TRBV6-2/TRBV6-3; clone size: .; CDR3 DNA: TGTGCCAGCACCCAGCCCAGCCACACCTACGAGCAGTACTTC; CDR3 protein: CASTQPSHTYEQYF
J gene: TRBJ2-5; D gene: .; V gene: TRBV12-3/TRBV12-4; clone size: few; CDR3 DNA: TGTGCCAGCAGCCCCAGGGTCGGTGAGACCCAGTACTTC; CDR3 protein: CASSPRVGETQYF
J gene: TRBJ2-7; D gene: TRBD1; V gene: TRBV29-1; clone size: .; CDR3 DNA: TGCAGCGTTGGAAGAACAGGGGGTATCTACGAGCAGTACTTC; CDR3 protein: CSVGRTGGIYEQYF
J gene: TRBJ2-1; D gene: .; V gene: TRBV7-3; clone size: .; CDR3 DNA: TGTGCCAGCAGCTTCCAATCTCTTAATGAGCAGTTCTTC; CDR3 protein: CASSFQSLNEQFF
J gene: TRBJ1-1; D gene: .; V gene: TRBV29-1; clone size: few; CDR3 DNA: TGCAGCGCTAATACAGAAGTGAACACTGAAGCTTTCTTT; CDR3 protein: CSANTEVNTEAFF
J gene: TRBJ2-7; D gene: .; V gene: TRBV10-3; clone size: .; CDR3 DNA: TGTGCCATCAGTGAGTCGCATAGGGACCCCCTCGAGCAGTACTTC; CDR3 protein: CAISESHRDPLEQYF
J gene: TRBJ2-7; D gene: .; V gene: TRBV7-9; clone size: few; CDR3 DNA: TGTGCCAGCAGCGGACAGGGACTATTGGTCGAGCAGTACTTC; CDR3 protein: CASSGQGLLVEQYF
J gene: TRBJ2-1; D gene: .; V gene: TRBV7-9; clone size: .; CDR3 DNA: TGTGCCAGCAGCACCACAGGGGGGGAGGGCTCCTACAATGAGCAGTTCTTC; CDR3 protein: CASSTTGGEGSYNEQFF
J gene: TRBJ2-3; D gene: TRBD2; V gene: TRBV10-3; clone size: few; CDR3 DNA: TGTGCCATCAGTTTGCGGGGGAACACAGATACGCAGTATTTT; CDR3 protein: CAISLRGNTDTQYF
J gene: TRBJ1-1; D gene: TRBD1; V gene: TRBV4-2; clone size: .; CDR3 DNA: TGTGCCAGCAGCCCCGGGACAGGGGGCCGGAGAACTGAAGCTTTCTTT; CDR3 protein: CASSPGTGGRRTEAFF
J gene: TRBJ2-5; D gene: .; V gene: TRBV3-1; clone size: .; CDR3 DNA: TGTGCCAGCAGCCAAGTCGTTCACAGTCAAGAGACCCAGTACTTC; CDR3 protein: CASSQVVHSQETQYF
J gene: TRBJ2-7; D gene: .; V gene: TRBV12-3/TRBV12-4; clone size: .; CDR3 DNA: TGTGCCGGCAGTTTGGGTCGGGGCTACGAGCAGTACTTC; CDR3 protein: CAGSLGRGYEQYF
J gene: TRBJ2-7; D gene: TRBD1; V gene: TRBV10-3; clone size: few; CDR3 DNA: TGTGCCATCAGAACGGGACAGGCCTACGAGCAGTACTTC; CDR3 protein: CAIRTGQAYEQYF
J gene: TRBJ2-3; D gene: .; V gene: TRBV2; clone size: .; CDR3 DNA: TGTGCCAGCAGGAGTAGGCTATACTCTAGCACAGATACGCAGTATTTT; CDR3 protein: CASRSRLYSSTDTQYF
J gene: TRBJ2-7; D gene: .; V gene: TRBV2; clone size: .; CDR3 DNA: TGCGACACGGGCGAGCAGTACTTC; CDR3 protein: CDTGEQYF
J gene: TRBJ2-1; D gene: .; V gene: TRBV6-2/TRBV6-3; clone size: .; CDR3 DNA: TGTGCCAGCGGTGAGGGGGGGGTATACAATGAGCAGTTCTTC; CDR3 protein: CASGEGGVYNEQFF
J gene: TRBJ2-5; D gene: .; V gene: TRBV4-2; clone size: few; CDR3 DNA: TGTGCCAGCAGCCACGAACCTCCAGGGTACCAAGAGACCCAGTACTTC; CDR3 protein: CASSHEPPGYQETQYF
J gene: TRBJ2-7; D gene: TRBD1; V gene: TRBV5-1; clone size: few; CDR3 DNA: TGCGCCAGCAGCTCGCGACAGGGGGCGGATAGACTCTACGAGCAGTACTTC; CDR3 protein: CASSSRQGADRLYEQYF
J gene: TRBJ1-2; D gene: .; V gene: TRBV10-3; clone size: .; CDR3 DNA: TGTGCCATCAGTCTTATAAGCCCCGCTGGGGACTATGGCTACACCTTC; CDR3 protein: CAISLISPAGDYGYTF
J gene: TRBJ2-2; D gene: TRBD2; V gene: TRBV28; clone size: .; CDR3 DNA: TGTGCCAGCAGTTTATATACTAGCGGGGTCCCCTCCGGGGAGCTGTTTTTT; CDR3 protein: CASSLYTSGVPSGELFF
J gene: TRBJ2-7; D gene: TRBD2; V gene: TRBV9; clone size: .; CDR3 DNA: TGTGCCAGCAGCCCTTCAGCGGGGGGCGGCTCCTACGAGCAGTACTTC; CDR3 protein: CASSPSAGGGSYEQYF
J gene: TRBJ2-1; D gene: TRBD2; V gene: TRBV4-3; clone size: few; CDR3 DNA: TGCGCCAGCAGCCAAGAACAACGGGGGGGGGCTAGGAATGAGCAGTTCTTC; CDR3 protein: CASSQEQRGGARNEQFF
J gene: TRBJ2-5; D gene: .; V gene: TRBV4-3; clone size: few; CDR3 DNA: TGCGCCAGCAGCCAAGAGGTGACAGCTCAAGAGACCCAGTACTTC; CDR3 protein: CASSQEVTAQETQYF
J gene: TRBJ2-2; D gene: TRBD1; V gene: TRBV6-1; clone size: .; CDR3 DNA: TGTGCCAGCAGTCCCCGGACAGGGATATCAGCGAACACCGGGGAGCTGTTTTTT; CDR3 protein: CASSPRTGISANTGELFF
J gene: TRBJ2-7; D gene: .; V gene: TRBV20-1; clone size: .; CDR3 DNA: TGCAGTGCTAGAGATCTGATTCCACCCGAGCAGTACTTC; CDR3 protein: CSARDLIPPEQYF
J gene: TRBJ1-2; D gene: .; V gene: TRBV23-1; clone size: .; CDR3 DNA: TGCGCCAGCAGTCAGGAATGGGGGATACAGGTTTTAGGCCCTTTTGAGGGCTACACCTTC; CDR3 protein: CASSQEWGIQVLGPFEGYTF
J gene: TRBJ2-6; D gene: .; V gene: TRBV5-1; clone size: once; CDR3 DNA: TGCGCCAGCAGCTTGGAAGCCGGTTCTGGGGCCAACGTCCTGACTTTC; CDR3 protein: CASSLEAGSGANVLTF
J gene: TRBJ2-1; D gene: .; V gene: TRBV7-2; clone size: .; CDR3 DNA: TGTGCCAGCAGCTTATTGAAGACCCGGGACGGATACAATGAGCAGTTCTTC; CDR3 protein: CASSLLKTRDGYNEQFF
J gene: TRBJ1-6; D gene: .; V gene: TRBV20-1; clone size: .; CDR3 DNA: TGCAGTGCAGTACCCGCCGGACTCGGCGTTACACCCCTCCACTTT; CDR3 protein: CSAVPAGLGVTPLHF
J gene: TRBJ2-3; D gene: .; V gene: TRBV3-1; clone size: few; CDR3 DNA: TGTGCCAGCCAAGGAGGGGCTATGACAGATACGCAGTATTTT; CDR3 protein: CASQGGAMTDTQYF
J gene: TRBJ2-3; D gene: .; V gene: TRBV29-1; clone size: .; CDR3 DNA: TGCAGCGTTGAGCGGGGGCCCACAGATACGCAGTATTTT; CDR3 protein: CSVERGPTDTQYF
J gene: TRBJ1-3; D gene: .; V gene: TRBV28; clone size: .; CDR3 DNA: TGTGCCAGCAGTTTATCCCCCACTCGTGCCATATATTTT; CDR3 protein: CASSLSPTRAIYF
J gene: TRBJ2-5; D gene: .; V gene: TRBV6-5; clone size: .; CDR3 DNA: TGTGCCAGCAGACCGGGACACCACCAAGAGACCCAGTACTTC; CDR3 protein: CASRPGHHQETQYF
J gene: TRBJ2-1; D gene: .; V gene: TRBV7-2; clone size: .; CDR3 DNA: TGTGCCAGCAGCTTAGCGGGGTGGTCCTACAATGAGCAGTTCTTC; CDR3 protein: CASSLAGWSYNEQFF
J gene: TRBJ2-7; D gene: TRBD1; V gene: TRBV5-1; clone size: few; CDR3 DNA: TGCGCCAGCAGGTCCCGGACAGGGCAGGGCGAGCAGTACTTC; CDR3 protein: CASRSRTGQGEQYF
J gene: TRBJ1-2; D gene: .; V gene: TRBV27; clone size: .; CDR3 DNA: TGTGCCAGCAGCCACCATCTTCAGCGGCTTTTTAACTATGGCTACACCTTC; CDR3 protein: CASSHHLQRLFNYGYTF
J gene: TRBJ2-5; D gene: .; V gene: TRBV5-1; clone size: .; CDR3 DNA: TGCGCCAGCAGCTTGGTTGGGGGGGCCCTCCAAGAGACCCAGTACTTC; CDR3 protein: CASSLVGGALQETQYF
J gene: TRBJ1-2; D gene: .; V gene: TRBV29-1; clone size: .; CDR3 DNA: TGCAGCGTTGATGCCCTCGGCGGACCCCCAGGCGGCTACACCTTC; CDR3 protein: CSVDALGGPPGGYTF
J gene: TRBJ2-3; D gene: .; V gene: TRBV24-1; clone size: once; CDR3 DNA: TGTGCCACCAGTGATTCCAACACAGATACGCAGTATTTT; CDR3 protein: CATSDSNTDTQYF
J gene: TRBJ2-7; D gene: .; V gene: TRBV5-6; clone size: .; CDR3 DNA: TGTGCCAGCAGCGTGGCGGAACAGGAATACGAGCAGTACTTC; CDR3 protein: CASSVAEQEYEQYF
J gene: TRBJ2-3; D gene: TRBD2; V gene: TRBV20-1; clone size: .; CDR3 DNA: TGCAGTGAGTCTAGCGGGGGGCCGCCAGATACGCAGTATTTT; CDR3 protein: CSESSGGPPDTQYF
J gene: TRBJ2-5; D gene: .; V gene: TRBV9; clone size: .; CDR3 DNA: TGTGCCAGCAGCGTAAGGGGGAGCCCGCAAGAGACCCAGTACTTC; CDR3 protein: CASSVRGSPQETQYF